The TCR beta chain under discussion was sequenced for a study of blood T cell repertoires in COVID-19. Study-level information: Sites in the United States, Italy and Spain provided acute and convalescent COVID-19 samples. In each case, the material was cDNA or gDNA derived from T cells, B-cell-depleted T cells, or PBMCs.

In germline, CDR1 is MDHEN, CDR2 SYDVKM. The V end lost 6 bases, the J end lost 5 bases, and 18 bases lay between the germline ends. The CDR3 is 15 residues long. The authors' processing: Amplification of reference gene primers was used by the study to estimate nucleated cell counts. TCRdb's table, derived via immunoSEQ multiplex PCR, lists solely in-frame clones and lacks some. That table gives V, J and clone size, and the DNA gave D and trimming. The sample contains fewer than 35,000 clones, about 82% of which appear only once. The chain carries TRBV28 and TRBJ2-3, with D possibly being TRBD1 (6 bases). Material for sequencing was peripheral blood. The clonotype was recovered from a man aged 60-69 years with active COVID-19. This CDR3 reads CASSWDGQTRDTQYF. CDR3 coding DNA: TGTGCCAGCAGCTGGGATGGACAGACCAGAGATACGCAGTATTTT.